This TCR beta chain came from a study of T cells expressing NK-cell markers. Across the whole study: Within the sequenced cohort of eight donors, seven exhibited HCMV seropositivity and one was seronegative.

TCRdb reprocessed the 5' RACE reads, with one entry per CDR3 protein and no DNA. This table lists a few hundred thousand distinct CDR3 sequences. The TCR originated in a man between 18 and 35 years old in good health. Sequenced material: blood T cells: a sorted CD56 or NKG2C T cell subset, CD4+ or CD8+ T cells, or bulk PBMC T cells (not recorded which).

This CDR3 reads CASSYRREGEDTQYF. The rearrangement joins TRBV6-5 to TRBJ2-3; TCRdb outputs TRBD2, but without DNA this stays unchecked. The CDR3 runs to 15 residues. Germline V gene data show CDR1 as MNHEY and CDR2 as SVGAGI.